What follows are 30 T cell receptor beta chains derived from one specimen sequenced in a study of blood T cell repertoires in COVID-19. The table came from immunoSEQ multiplex PCR; TCRdb's copy has only in-frame clones and leaves some out. The repertoire has about 190,000 clones, roughly 78% of them found once; the top ten carry around 2.8%. Material: peripheral blood. The receptors stem from an elderly woman with active or convalescent COVID-19.

The V and J genes are TRBV2 and TRBJ2-7, with 9 bases identical to TRBD2. The CDR3 length is 14 residues. The V gene end was trimmed by 4 bases and the J gene end by 1 base; junction bases not matched to a gene: 2. Germline CDR1 SNHLY, CDR2 FYNNEI. The CDR3 protein is CASSVAGGSYEQYF. The CDR3 coding sequence is TGTGCCAGCAGTGTTGCGGGGGGGTCCTACGAGCAGTACTTC.

The CDR3 bases are TGTGCCTGGAGTAGGGACAGGGGCACAGATACGCAGTATTTT. It translates to CAWSRDRGTDTQYF. The genes are TRBV30 and TRBJ2-3; 9 bases line up with TRBD1. V shed 2 bases, J shed 1 base, and the junction held 1 base outside the gene matches. Germline V gene sequence: CDR1 GTSNPN, CDR2 SVGIG (reference sequence). This CDR3 is 14 amino acids long.

The rearrangement links TRBV4-1 to TRBJ2-5; D might be TRBD2 (6 bases). Trimming removed 3 bases at V and 2 bases at J, with 22 bases between. The CDR3 covers 18 residues. Germline V gene data show CDR1 as MGHRA and CDR2 as YSYEKL. The CDR3 DNA is TGCGCCAGCAGCCAGAGCCCCCTGGGGACGGGGGATCAAGAGACCCAGTACTTC. Its protein product is CASSQSPLGTGDQETQYF.

The chain carries TRBV7-6 and TRBJ1-5; TRBD1 aligns across 7 bases. V shed 1 base and J 5 bases; nucleotides not matched to a gene: 2. Germline assignment: CDR1 SGHVS and CDR2 FNYEAQ. The CDR3 consists of 14 residues. The CDR3 here is CASSLDTGDQPQHF. The CDR3 DNA reads as TGTGCCAGCAGCTTAGACACAGGGGATCAGCCCCAGCATTTT.

This rearrangement joins TRBV6-9 to TRBJ2-3, with 15 bases aligning to TRBD2. Germline CDR1 and CDR2: MNHGY and SVAAGI. This CDR3 comprises 18 residues. Trimming removed 6 bases from V and 1 base from J; junction bases left unmatched: 8. CDR3 bases: TGTGCCAGCAGGCGGACTAGCGGGGGGGCTGGTGGCACAGATACGCAGTATTTT. Translation gives CASRRTSGGAGGTDTQYF.

The chain joins TRBV28 to TRBJ1-5; D gene ambiguous. The CDR3 is 16 amino acids. Germline assignment: CDR1 MDHEN and CDR2 SYDVKM. The germline V and J ends were trimmed by 3 bases and 6 bases, with 18 bases remaining between them. The CDR3 coding sequence is TGTGCCAGCAGTTTTCAGTCCGGCGATCGAGGTCAGCCCCAGCATTTT. It yields the protein CASSFQSGDRGQPQHF.

This chain connects TRBV5-4 to TRBJ2-7; 7 bases match TRBD1. The J segment lost 7 bases and the V segment lost 0 bases, leaving 7 bases of the junction unmatched. Per germline, CDR1 SGHNT and CDR2 YYREEE (reference sequence). The CDR3 is made up of 14 amino acids. The CDR3 loop is CASSLDTGVGEQYF. In nucleotides, the CDR3 is TGTGCCAGCAGCTTGGATACAGGGGTGGGGGAGCAGTACTTC.

The genes are TRBV7-9 and TRBJ1-1; D unresolved. The ends were cut back, 0 bases at V and 7 bases at J, with 12 bases in the middle. Germline values: CDR1 SEHNR, CDR2 FQNEAQ (reference sequence). The CDR3 contains 14 residues. CDR3 coding DNA: TGTGCCAGCAGCTTAGCGACTGGGGAGGATGAAGCTTTCTTT. This encodes CASSLATGEDEAFF.

The chain couples TRBV10-1 to TRBJ1-3; D is uncertain. Germline V gene lookup returns CDR1 WNHNN and CDR2 SYGVQD (reference sequence). The V and J ends lost 9 bases and 4 bases respectively, with 4 bases between them. The CDR3 loop spans 10 amino acids. Written as DNA, the CDR3 is TGCGCCAGAATAGGAAACACCATATATTTT. Translation: CARIGNTIYF.

This chain connects TRBV6-5 to TRBJ1-1; no reliable D call. The CDR3 consists of 14 residues. The V gene's germline CDR1 is MNHEY and CDR2 SVGAGI. V was clipped by 5 bases and J by 0 bases, with 10 bases between them. Here the CDR3 reads CASSNYFLNTEAFF. CDR3 bases: TGTGCCAGCAGTAATTACTTCTTGAACACTGAAGCTTTCTTT.

A note on this clone: The same CDR3 arises from other DNA sequences in this sample as well. Here the CDR3 reads CASSQGGGTEAFF. For the CDR3, the DNA is TGTGCCAGCAGCCAGGGGGGGGGAACTGAAGCTTTCTTT. The chain joins TRBV3-1 (or the pseudogene TRBV3-2) to TRBJ1-1; perhaps TRBD1 as D (5 bases). In germline, CDR1 is LGHDT, CDR2 YNNKEL (reference sequence). V shed 3 bases and J shed 5 bases, with 10 bases lying between them. The CDR3 has 13 residues.

The chain recombines TRBV19 with TRBJ1-4, with 7 bases aligning to TRBD1. V was clipped by 3 bases and J by 4 bases; unmatched bases: 2. The germline V gene has CDR1 LNHDA and CDR2 SQIVND (reference sequence). The CDR3 covers 14 residues. The CDR3 loop reads CASSMTGINEKLFF. In DNA form, the CDR3 reads TGTGCCAGTAGTATGACAGGGATTAATGAAAAACTGTTTTTT.

This clone has just a few counts. The CDR3 DNA follows: TGTGCCAGCGGCGTCAGGGGACCCACAGATACGCAGTATTTT. Translation gives CASGVRGPTDTQYF. The gene calls are TRBV18 and TRBJ2-3; possible D gene TRBD1, 6 bases. The germline gives CDR1 KGHSH, CDR2 LQKENI. Trimming left V 8 bases short and J 2 bases short, with 14 bases between. This CDR3 is 14 amino acids long. Supplemented by reference TRBV18 and TRBJ2-3, the full variable domain reads NAGVMQNPRHLVRRRGQEARLRCSPMKGHSHVYWYRQLPEEGLKFMVYLQKENIIDESGMPKERFSAEFPKEGPSILRIQQVVRGDSAAYFCASGVRGPTDTQYFGPGTRLTVL.

V gene TRBV19 combines with J gene TRBJ2-3, with D unclear. The V and J ends lost 7 bases and 1 base respectively, with 9 bases between them. The CDR3 extends over 13 amino acids. Germline V gene sequence: CDR1 LNHDA, CDR2 SQIVND (reference sequence). The CDR3 spells CASMKLGTDTQYF. DNA for the CDR3: TGTGCCAGTATGAAACTCGGCACAGATACGCAGTATTTT.

CDR3 sequence: CASSRPGIYGYTF. CDR3 nucleotide sequence: TGTGCCAGCAGTCGTCCAGGGATCTATGGCTACACCTTC. V gene TRBV28 combines with J gene TRBJ1-2; a possible D gene is TRBD1 (5 bases). The CDR3 length is 13 residues. CDR1 is MDHEN, CDR2 SYDVKM, per germline. V lost 5 bases and J 4 bases, leaving 11 bases between the germline ends.

This chain uses TRBV21-1 with TRBJ1-3; TRBD1 is the table's D call and was not checked against the DNA. TRBV21-1 is assigned pseudogene status. This CDR3 comprises 19 residues. For the CDR3, the DNA is TGTGCCAGCAGCGGTCCGGACAGGGAATTAAGTGTGGCTGGAAACACCATATATTTT. Amino acid sequence: CASSGPDRELSVAGNTIYF.

CDR3 DNA: TGTGCCACCAGCAGAGGACTAGCGGGGGCGGGGGAGACCCAGTACTTC. Translating gives CATSRGLAGAGETQYF. This rearrangement joins TRBV15 to TRBJ2-5; 12 bases align to TRBD2. The CDR3 sequence is 16 residues long. Germline CDR1 LNHNV, CDR2 YYDKDF (reference sequence). Germline trimming cut 1 base from V and 5 bases from J; bases unmatched to any gene: 5.

V gene TRBV5-4 combines with J gene TRBJ1-2; D unresolved. The CDR3 runs 13 residues. Between the trimmed V and J ends, which lost 4 bases and 8 bases, there was a span of 15 bases. Germline-derived CDR1 and CDR2 are SGHNT and YYREEE (reference sequence). The CDR3 DNA is TGTGCCAGCAGCCCAGACTCCCCCCAAGGCTACACCTTC. Residues: CASSPDSPQGYTF.

This chain connects TRBV5-6 to TRBJ1-2; D not resolved. This CDR3 has 13 residues. V lost 1 base and J 4 bases, leaving 8 bases between the germline ends. The germline V gene encodes CDR1 SGHDT and CDR2 YYEEEE. CDR3 DNA: TGTGCCAGCAGCTTGTCGGGGAGCTATGGCTACACCTTC. Translation: CASSLSGSYGYTF.

V usage is TRBV9 and J usage is TRBJ2-5; D not resolved. There are 13 residues in the CDR3. The germline gives CDR1 SGDLS, CDR2 YYNGEE. Trimming cost V 2 bases and J 2 bases, with 7 bases left between them. The chain's CDR3 is CASSVSQQETQYF. The CDR3 region has the DNA TGTGCCAGCAGCGTTTCCCAGCAAGAGACCCAGTACTTC. Combining the CDR3 with reference TRBV9 and TRBJ2-5 gives the whole variable domain DSGVTQTPKHLITATGQRVTLRCSPRSGDLSVYWYQQSLDQGLQFLIQYYNGEERAKGNILERFSAQQFPDLHSELNLSSLELGDSALYFCASSVSQQETQYFGPGTRLLVL.

The chain has TRBV28 and TRBJ2-3, with D tentatively TRBD2 (5 bases). The CDR3 totals 15 residues. Trimming took off 8 bases at V and 0 bases at J, with 15 bases between the two ends. Per the germline V gene, CDR1 is MDHEN and CDR2 is SYDVKM. The CDR3 DNA sequence: TGTGCCAGCGGCGAAGCGGCTGGCAGCACAGATACGCAGTATTTT. Translating gives CASGEAAGSTDTQYF.

The chain recombines TRBV6-5 with TRBJ1-4; a weak D match, TRBD1 (5 bases). The V gene lost 7 bases and the J gene lost 2 bases, with 8 bases spanning the gap. The CDR3 contains 13 residues. CDR1 is MNHEY and CDR2 is SVGAGI in the germline V gene. Written as DNA, the CDR3 is TGTGCCAGCAAGCGGGGGACTAATGAAAAACTGTTTTTT. The encoded protein is CASKRGTNEKLFF.

The DNA of the CDR3 is TGTGCCAGCAGCCAACCCAAGAGGACTAGCGGGGACACAGATACGCAGTATTTT. Protein sequence: CASSQPKRTSGDTDTQYF. The chain employs TRBV7-9 and TRBJ2-3; TRBD2 agrees at 12 bases. V shed 5 bases, J shed 2 bases, and the junction held 11 bases outside the gene matches. Germline V gene sequence: CDR1 SEHNR, CDR2 FQNEAQ (reference sequence). The CDR3 runs to 18 residues.

In regard to this clone: Without the conserved terminal phenylalanine or tryptophan, this CDR3 likely stems from a read error. The chain links TRBV4-2 to TRBJ1-1, with D perhaps matching TRBD1 (5 bases). CDR1 is LGHNA and CDR2 is YNFKEQ in the germline V gene. This CDR3 has 19 residues. V was clipped by 0 bases and J by 0 bases, with 20 bases between them. The CDR3 DNA is TGTGCCAGCAGCCAAGAGTTGGGGCGAAGGGGCCTTATGAACACTGAAGCTTTCTCT. This encodes CASSQELGRRGLMNTEAFS.

The chain joins TRBV4-2 to TRBJ1-6, with D perhaps matching TRBD1 (5 bases). This CDR3 region has 14 residues. The V and J ends lost 0 bases and 8 bases respectively, with 8 bases between them. Germline-derived CDR1 and CDR2 are LGHNA and YNFKEQ. CDR3 nucleotides: TGTGCCAGCAGCCAAGATGAAGGGGATTCACCCCTCCACTTT. Its protein product is CASSQDEGDSPLHF.

The CDR3 reads CASSMGQGYGYTF. The CDR3 bases are TGTGCCAGCAGTATGGGACAGGGCTATGGCTACACCTTC. The chain has TRBV27 and TRBJ1-2; 9 bases line up with TRBD1. The length of the CDR3 is 13 residues. Germline-derived CDR1 and CDR2 are MNHEY and SMNVEV (reference sequence). V was pared by 5 bases and J by 4 bases, with 2 bases of the junction left unmatched.

V usage is TRBV28 and J usage is TRBJ1-3; D is ambiguous. This CDR3 has 15 residues. V dropped 3 bases and J dropped 0 bases, with 9 bases sitting between them. The germline V gene has CDR1 MDHEN and CDR2 SYDVKM. The CDR3 reads CASSFAASSGNTIYF. The CDR3, as DNA: TGTGCCAGCAGTTTCGCAGCGTCCTCTGGAAACACCATATATTTT.

The chain couples TRBV4-2 to TRBJ2-1; D may be TRBD2 (5 bases). The V gene's germline CDR1 is LGHNA and CDR2 YNFKEQ. The V end lost 4 bases, the J end lost 8 bases, and 9 bases lay between the germline ends. The CDR3 extends over 12 amino acids. The chain's CDR3 is CASSLNGDEQFF. The CDR3 nucleotides read TGTGCCAGCAGCCTGAACGGGGATGAGCAGTTCTTC.

This chain links TRBV5-1 with TRBJ2-7; tentatively, D is TRBD1 (5 bases). CDR3 length: 15 amino acids. Germline CDR1 SGHRS, CDR2 YFSETQ. V lost 1 base and J 5 bases, leaving 16 bases between the germline ends. The CDR3 nucleotides read TGCGCCAGCAGCTTGACAGGCCCCCCTACTGACGAGCAGTACTTC. Its protein product is CASSLTGPPTDEQYF.

The chain is built from TRBV11-3 and TRBJ1-2; TRBD1 agrees at 8 bases. CDR1 is SGHNT, CDR2 YENEEA, per germline. The CDR3 length is 13 residues. V shed 5 bases and J 8 bases; nucleotides not matched to a gene: 7. CDR3 sequence: CASSRTGGGGYTF. For the CDR3, the DNA is TGTGCCAGCAGCCGAACAGGGGGAGGAGGCTACACCTTC.